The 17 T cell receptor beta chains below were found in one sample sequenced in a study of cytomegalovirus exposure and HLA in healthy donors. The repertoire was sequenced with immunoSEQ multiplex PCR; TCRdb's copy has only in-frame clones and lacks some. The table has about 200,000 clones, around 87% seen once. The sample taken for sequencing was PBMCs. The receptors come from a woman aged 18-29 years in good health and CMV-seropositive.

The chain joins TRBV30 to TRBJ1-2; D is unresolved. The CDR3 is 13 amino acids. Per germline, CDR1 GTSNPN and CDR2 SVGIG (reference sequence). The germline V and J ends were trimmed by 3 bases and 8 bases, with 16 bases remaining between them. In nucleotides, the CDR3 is TGTGCCTGGAGAAGTACTATCGGTGTCGGCTACACCTTC. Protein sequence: CAWRSTIGVGYTF.

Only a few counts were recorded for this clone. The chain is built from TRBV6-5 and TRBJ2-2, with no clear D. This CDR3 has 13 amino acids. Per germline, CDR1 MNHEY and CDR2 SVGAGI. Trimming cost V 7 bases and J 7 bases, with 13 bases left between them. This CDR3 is CASTGNRVGELFF. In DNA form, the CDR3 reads TGTGCCAGCACCGGCAATCGGGTCGGGGAGCTGTTTTTT.

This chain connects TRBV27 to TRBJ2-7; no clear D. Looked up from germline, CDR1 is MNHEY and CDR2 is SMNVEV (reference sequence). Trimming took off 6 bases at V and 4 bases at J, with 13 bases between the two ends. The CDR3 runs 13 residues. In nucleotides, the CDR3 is TGTGCCAGCAGGGTCAACTATCGGTACGAGCAGTACTTC. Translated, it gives CASRVNYRYEQYF.

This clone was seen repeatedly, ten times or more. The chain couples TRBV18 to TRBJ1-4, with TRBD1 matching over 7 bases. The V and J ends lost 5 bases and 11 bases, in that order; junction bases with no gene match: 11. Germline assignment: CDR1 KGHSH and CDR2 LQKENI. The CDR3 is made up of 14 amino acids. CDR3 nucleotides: TGTGCCAGCTCATCTACGGACAGGCTTGAGAAACTGTTTTTT. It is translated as CASSSTDRLEKLFF.

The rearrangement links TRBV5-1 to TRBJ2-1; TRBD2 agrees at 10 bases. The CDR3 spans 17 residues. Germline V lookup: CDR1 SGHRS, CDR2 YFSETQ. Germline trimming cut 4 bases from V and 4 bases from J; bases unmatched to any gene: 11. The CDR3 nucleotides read TGCGCCAGCAGCCCCCCTAGCGGGAGAGTTTCATACAATGAGCAGTTCTTC. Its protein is CASSPPSGRVSYNEQFF.

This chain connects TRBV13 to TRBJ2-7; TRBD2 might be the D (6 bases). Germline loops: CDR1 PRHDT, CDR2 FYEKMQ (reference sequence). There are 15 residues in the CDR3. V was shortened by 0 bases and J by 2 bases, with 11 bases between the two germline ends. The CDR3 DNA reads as TGTGCCAGCAGCTTAGGGGCGGGAACTACCTACGAGCAGTACTTC. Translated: CASSLGAGTTYEQYF. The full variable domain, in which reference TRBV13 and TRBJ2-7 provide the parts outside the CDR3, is AAGVIQSPRHLIKEKRETATLKCYPIPRHDTVYWYQQGPGQDPQFLISFYEKMQSDKGSIPDRFSAQQFSDYHSELNMSSLELGDSALYFCASSLGAGTTYEQYFGPGTRLTVT.

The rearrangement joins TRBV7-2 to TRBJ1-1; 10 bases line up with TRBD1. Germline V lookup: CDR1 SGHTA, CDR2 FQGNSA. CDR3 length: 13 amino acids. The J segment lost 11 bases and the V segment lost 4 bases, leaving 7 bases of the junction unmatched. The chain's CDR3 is CASSSRTGGIAFF. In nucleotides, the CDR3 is TGTGCCAGCAGCTCGAGGACAGGGGGAATCGCTTTCTTT.

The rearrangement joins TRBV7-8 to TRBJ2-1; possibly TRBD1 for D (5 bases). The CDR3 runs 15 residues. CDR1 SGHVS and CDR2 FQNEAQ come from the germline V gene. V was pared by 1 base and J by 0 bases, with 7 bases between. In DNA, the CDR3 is TGTGCCAGCAGCTTAGAAGGGGACTCCTACAATGAGCAGTTCTTC. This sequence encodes CASSLEGDSYNEQFF.

In DNA form, the CDR3 reads TGTGCCTGGAACGACAGGGTCATGTCAGATACGCAGTATTTT. Its translation: CAWNDRVMSDTQYF. The rearrangement links TRBV30 to TRBJ2-3; TRBD1 aligns across 7 bases. Trimming cost V 4 bases and J 4 bases; bases outside gene matches: 8. Germline V gene data show CDR1 as GTSNPN and CDR2 as SVGIG (reference sequence). The CDR3 runs to 14 residues.

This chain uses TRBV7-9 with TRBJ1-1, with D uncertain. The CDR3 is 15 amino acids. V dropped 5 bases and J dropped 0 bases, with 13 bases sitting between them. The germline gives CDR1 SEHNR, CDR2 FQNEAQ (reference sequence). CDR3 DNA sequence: TGTGCCAGCAGCCCGGTGGGCACCATGAACACTGAAGCTTTCTTT. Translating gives CASSPVGTMNTEAFF. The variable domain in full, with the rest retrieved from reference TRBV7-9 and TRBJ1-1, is DTGVSQNPRHKITKRGQNVTFRCDPISEHNRLYWYRQTLGQGPEFLTYFQNEAQLEKSRLLSDRFSAERPKGSFSTLEIQRTEQGDSAMYLCASSPVGTMNTEAFFGQGTRLTVV.

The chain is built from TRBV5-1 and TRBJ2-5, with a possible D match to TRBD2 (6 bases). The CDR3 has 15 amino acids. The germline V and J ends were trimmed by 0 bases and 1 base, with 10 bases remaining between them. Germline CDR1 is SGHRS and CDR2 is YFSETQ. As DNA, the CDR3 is TGCGCCAGCAGCTTGGGGGGGGAACCCCAAGAGACCCAGTACTTC. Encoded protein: CASSLGGEPQETQYF.

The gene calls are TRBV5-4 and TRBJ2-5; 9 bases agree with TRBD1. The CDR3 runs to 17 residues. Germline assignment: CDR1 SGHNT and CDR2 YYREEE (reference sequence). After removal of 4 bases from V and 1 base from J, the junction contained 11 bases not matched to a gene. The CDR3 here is CASSPPGTGRVQETQYF. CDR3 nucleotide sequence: TGTGCCAGCAGCCCCCCGGGGACAGGGAGGGTCCAAGAGACCCAGTACTTC.

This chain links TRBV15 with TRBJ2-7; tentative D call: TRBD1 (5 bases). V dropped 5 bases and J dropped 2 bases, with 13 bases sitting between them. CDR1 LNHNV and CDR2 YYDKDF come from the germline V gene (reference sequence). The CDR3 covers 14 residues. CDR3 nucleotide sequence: TGTGCCACCAGCCGACGACTGGGGCCCTACGAGCAGTACTTC. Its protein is CATSRRLGPYEQYF.

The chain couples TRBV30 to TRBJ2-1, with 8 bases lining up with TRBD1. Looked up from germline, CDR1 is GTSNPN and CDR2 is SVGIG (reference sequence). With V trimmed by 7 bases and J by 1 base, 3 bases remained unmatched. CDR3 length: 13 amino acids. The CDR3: CALDRGSYNEQFF. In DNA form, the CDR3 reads TGTGCCTTAGACAGGGGTTCCTACAATGAGCAGTTCTTC. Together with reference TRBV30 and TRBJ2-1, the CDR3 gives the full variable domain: SQTIHQWPATLVQPVGSPLSLECTVEGTSNPNLYWYRQAAGRGLQLLFYSVGIGQISSEVPQNLSASRPQDRQFILSSKKLLLSDSGFYLCALDRGSYNEQFFGPGTRLTVL.

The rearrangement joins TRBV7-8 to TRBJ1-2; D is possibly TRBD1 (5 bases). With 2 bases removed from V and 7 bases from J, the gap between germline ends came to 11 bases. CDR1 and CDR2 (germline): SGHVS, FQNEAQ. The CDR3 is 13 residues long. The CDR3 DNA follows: TGTGCCAGCAGCTTACGCCAGGGAGGTGGCTACACCTTC. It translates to CASSLRQGGGYTF.

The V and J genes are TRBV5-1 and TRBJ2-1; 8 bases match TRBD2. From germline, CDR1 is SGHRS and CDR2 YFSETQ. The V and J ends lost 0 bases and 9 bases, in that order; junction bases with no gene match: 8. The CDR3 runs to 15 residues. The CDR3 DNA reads TGCGCCAGCAGCTTGGGGGTTAGCGGGATTAGTGAGCAGTTCTTC. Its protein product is CASSLGVSGISEQFF.

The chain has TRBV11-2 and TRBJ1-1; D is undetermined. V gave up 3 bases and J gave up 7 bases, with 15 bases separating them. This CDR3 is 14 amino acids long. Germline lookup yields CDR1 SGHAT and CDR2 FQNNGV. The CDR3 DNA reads TGTGCCAGCAGCTTGACCGGGTCCTGGATTGAAGCTTTCTTT. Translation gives CASSLTGSWIEAFF.